The count of the clone carrying this TCR beta chain is one. What it binds is unknown. The record originates from a study of cytomegalovirus exposure and HLA in healthy donors. Study results and caveats: In a later analysis, TCR beta V- and J-gene trimming was associated with a missense DCLRE1C variant. Excluded were some V segments that proved indistinguishable, including TRBV6-2 and TRBV6-3. More clonal expansion characterized HLA-associated TCR beta chains than equally common others in a later analysis.

With 6 bases clipped from V and 4 bases from J, the junction kept 9 bases outside the gene matches. This CDR3 comprises 15 residues. The V gene's germline CDR1 is LNHDA and CDR2 SQIVND (reference sequence). PCR primers comprised 60 Vbeta and 13 Jbeta primers. The assay was immunoSEQ multiplex PCR, and TCRdb's table has in-frame clones only and misses some. The profile covers roughly 120,000 clones, with approximately 74% appearing a single time and under 14% taken by the ten largest. The donors gave bone marrow, and they were healthy. The sample was PBMCs. This chain connects TRBV19 to TRBJ2-1; 7 bases agree with TRBD1. The sequence was obtained from a woman aged 45-59 years in good health and CMV-seropositive. CDR3 region: CASRETGLSYNEQFF. The CDR3 nucleotides are TGTGCCAGTAGAGAGACAGGGCTTTCGTACAATGAGCAGTTCTTC.